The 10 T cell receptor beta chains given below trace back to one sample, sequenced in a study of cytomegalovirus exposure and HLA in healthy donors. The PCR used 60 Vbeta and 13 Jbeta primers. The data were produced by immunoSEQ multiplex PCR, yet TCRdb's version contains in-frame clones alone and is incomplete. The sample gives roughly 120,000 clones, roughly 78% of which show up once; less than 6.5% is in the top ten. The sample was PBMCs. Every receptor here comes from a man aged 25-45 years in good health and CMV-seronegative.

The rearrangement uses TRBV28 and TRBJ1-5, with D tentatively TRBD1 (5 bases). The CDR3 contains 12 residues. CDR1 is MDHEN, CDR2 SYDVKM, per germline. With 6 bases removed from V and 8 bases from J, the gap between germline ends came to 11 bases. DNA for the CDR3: TGTGCCAGCAGGGCTGGGGGGAAGCCCCAGCATTTT. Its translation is CASRAGGKPQHF.

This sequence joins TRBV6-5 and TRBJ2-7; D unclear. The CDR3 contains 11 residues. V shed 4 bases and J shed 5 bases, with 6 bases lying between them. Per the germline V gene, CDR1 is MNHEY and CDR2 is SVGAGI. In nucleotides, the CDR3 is TGTGCCAGCAGTTTCCGGGACGAGCAGTACTTC. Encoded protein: CASSFRDEQYF.

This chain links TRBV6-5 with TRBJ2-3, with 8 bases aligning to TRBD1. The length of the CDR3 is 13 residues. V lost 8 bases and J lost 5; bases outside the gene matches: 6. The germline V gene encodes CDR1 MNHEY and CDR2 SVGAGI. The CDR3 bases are TGTGCCAGCTGGGACAGGTTACGAGATACGCAGTATTTT. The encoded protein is CASWDRLRDTQYF.

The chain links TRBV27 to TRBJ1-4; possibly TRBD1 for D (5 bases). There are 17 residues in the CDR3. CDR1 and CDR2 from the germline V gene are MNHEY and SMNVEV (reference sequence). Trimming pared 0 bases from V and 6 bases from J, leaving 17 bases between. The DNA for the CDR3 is TGTGCCAGCAGTTTATCGAGCCCCCCGGGACTTGATGAAAAACTGTTTTTT. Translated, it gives CASSLSSPPGLDEKLFF.

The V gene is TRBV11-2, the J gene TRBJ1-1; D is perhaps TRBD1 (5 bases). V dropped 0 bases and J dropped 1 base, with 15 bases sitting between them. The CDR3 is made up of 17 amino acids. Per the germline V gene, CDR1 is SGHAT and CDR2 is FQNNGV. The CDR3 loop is CASSLDRRVRGNTEAFF. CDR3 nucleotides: TGTGCCAGCAGCTTAGATCGCAGGGTAAGGGGGAACACTGAAGCTTTCTTT.

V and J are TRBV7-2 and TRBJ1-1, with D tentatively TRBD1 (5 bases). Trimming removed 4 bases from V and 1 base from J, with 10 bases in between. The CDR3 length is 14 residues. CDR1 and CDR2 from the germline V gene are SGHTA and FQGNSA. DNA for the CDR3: TGTGCCAGCAGCTACCGGGGGGGGAACACTGAAGCTTTCTTT. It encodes CASSYRGGNTEAFF.

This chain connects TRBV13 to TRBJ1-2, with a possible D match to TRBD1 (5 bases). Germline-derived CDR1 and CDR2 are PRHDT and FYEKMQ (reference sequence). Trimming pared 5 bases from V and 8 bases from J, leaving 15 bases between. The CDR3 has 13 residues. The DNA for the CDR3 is TGTGCCAGCAGCCTTTACCAGGGCTCGGGCTACACCTTC. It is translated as CASSLYQGSGYTF.

The CDR3 DNA reads as TGTGCCAGCAGGGCTCCGGGACACACCACAGATACGCAGTATTTT. Translated: CASRAPGHTTDTQYF. V is TRBV6-1 and J is TRBJ2-3, with a tentative D call TRBD1 (6 bases). This CDR3 contains 15 residues. The germline CDR1 and CDR2 sequences are MNHNS and SASEGT. The V gene lost 6 bases and the J gene lost 2 bases, with 15 bases spanning the gap.

CDR3 nucleotides: TGTGCCAGCAGCTTGGGACTAGCGGGTGGCCAAGAGACCCAGTACTTC. Translating gives CASSLGLAGGQETQYF. The V call is TRBV5-4, the J call TRBJ2-5; 10 positions match TRBD2. Germline CDR1 is SGHNT and CDR2 is YYREEE (reference sequence). Unmatched junction bases numbered 3, after V lost 0 bases and J lost 1 base. This CDR3 has 16 amino acids. The entire variable domain, with the rest obtained from reference TRBV5-4 and TRBJ2-5, is as follows: ETGVTQSPTHLIKTRGQQVTLRCSSQSGHNTVSWYQQALGQGPQFIFQYYREEENGRGNFPPRFSGLQFPNYSSELNVNALELDDSALYLCASSLGLAGGQETQYFGPGTRLLVL.

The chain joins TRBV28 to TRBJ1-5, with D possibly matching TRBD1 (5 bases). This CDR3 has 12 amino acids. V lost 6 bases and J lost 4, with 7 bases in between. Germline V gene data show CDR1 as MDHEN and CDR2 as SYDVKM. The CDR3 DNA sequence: TGTGCCAGCAGCCAGGGAAATCAGCCCCAGCATTTT. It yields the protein CASSQGNQPQHF.